This is a list of T cell receptor beta chains from one sample in a study of blood T cell repertoires in COVID-19. Libraries were prepared by immunoSEQ multiplex PCR; TCRdb keeps only in-frame clonotypes and omits some of them. The sample carries 80,000 to 100,000 clones, over 70% recorded once. The sample consisted of peripheral blood. Receptors originate from a man aged 60 to 69 with acute or convalescent COVID-19. Both conserved end residues are part of each CDR3. D genes are given only for firm matches. Clone size is not always given. Where it is, it says once, few, many or a class for expanded clones.

>.|TRBJ2-7|TRBV9|.
CASSSRPSGYEQYF
TGTGCCAGCAGCTCCCGTCCCAGCGGGTACGAGCAGTACTTC
>.|TRBJ2-7|TRBV6-6|TRBD1
CASSYSSGGEQYF
TGTGCCAGCAGTTACTCCTCAGGGGGCGAGCAGTACTTC
>.|TRBJ2-7|TRBV10-3|TRBD2
CAISVRGGNGYEQYF
TGTGCCATCAGTGTACGGGGGGGGAACGGATACGAGCAGTACTTC
>few|TRBJ2-2|TRBV19|TRBD1
CASSRGGLNTGELFF
TGTGCCAGTAGTCGAGGGGGCTTGAACACCGGGGAGCTGTTTTTT
>once|TRBJ2-7|TRBV7-8|TRBD2
CASSLVASGGTYEQYF
TGTGCCAGCAGCTTAGTTGCTAGCGGAGGAACCTACGAGCAGTACTTC
>.|TRBJ2-1|TRBV11-2|TRBD1
CASSPGQGGNEQFF
TGTGCCAGCAGCCCCGGACAGGGAGGCAATGAGCAGTTCTTC
>.|TRBJ1-6|TRBV7-2|.
CASSFFDSPLHF
TGTGCCAGCAGCTTCTTTGATTCACCCCTCCACTTT
>.|TRBJ1-2|TRBV4-1|.
CASSQEGAGARYGYTF
TGCGCCAGCAGCCAAGAGGGGGCAGGGGCTAGATATGGCTACACCTTC
>.|TRBJ2-7|TRBV14|TRBD1
CASQQGAFNEQYF
TGTGCCAGCCAACAGGGGGCATTCAACGAGCAGTACTTC
>.|TRBJ2-3|TRBV19|.
CASSTTQGLRTDTQYF
TGTGCCAGTAGTACGACCCAGGGGCTAAGAACAGATACGCAGTATTTT
>.|TRBJ1-1|TRBV14|.
CASSQQMNTEAFF
TGTGCCAGCAGCCAACAAATGAACACTGAAGCTTTCTTT
>.|TRBJ2-7|TRBV28|TRBD1
CASSAEDRGSYEQYF
TGTGCCAGCAGCGCAGAGGACAGGGGATCCTACGAGCAGTACTTC
>.|TRBJ1-6|TRBV6-5|.
CASLFVFNSPLHF
TGTGCCAGCCTTTTTGTATTTAATTCACCCCTCCACTTT
>.|TRBJ2-2|TRBV7-2|TRBD1
CASRDRDDTGELFF
TGTGCCAGCAGGGACAGGGACGATACCGGGGAGCTGTTTTTT
>.|TRBJ1-1|TRBV5-8|.
CASSLAQLEAFF
TGTGCCAGCAGCTTGGCACAGCTTGAAGCTTTCTTT
>.|TRBJ1-2|TRBV5-1|TRBD1
CASSIAGTGFGYTF
TGCGCCAGCAGTATCGCTGGGACAGGGTTCGGCTACACCTTC
>.|TRBJ2-2|TRBV7-6|.
CASSLDGRGRGNTGELFF
TGTGCCAGCAGCTTAGATGGTAGAGGCAGGGGAAACACCGGGGAGCTGTTTTTT
>.|TRBJ2-7|TRBV4-2|.
CASSRRTPSSYEQYF
TGTGCCAGCAGCCGCAGGACACCGAGCTCCTACGAGCAGTACTTC
>.|TRBJ1-5|TRBV30|.
CAWSPLGGGQPQHF
TGTGCCTGGAGTCCGCTCGGGGGGGGTCAGCCCCAGCATTTT
>.|TRBJ2-5|TRBV6-2/TRBV6-3|TRBD1
CASSYYRQGGETQYF
TGTGCCAGCAGTTACTACCGACAGGGCGGGGAGACCCAGTACTTC
>.|TRBJ2-3|TRBV24-1|TRBD1
CATGTGIADTQYF
TGTGCCACCGGGACAGGGATTGCAGATACGCAGTATTTT
>.|TRBJ2-2|TRBV5-1|.
CASSLVGATGELFF
TGCGCCAGCAGCTTGGTTGGGGCTACCGGGGAGCTGTTTTTT
>.|TRBJ1-4|TRBV5-6|TRBD1
CASSSAVTGYNEKLFF
TGTGCCAGCAGCTCCGCTGTGACAGGGTATAATGAAAAACTGTTTTTT
>.|TRBJ2-7|TRBV5-1|TRBD1
CASSEGTGDYEQYF
TGCGCCAGCAGCGAAGGGACAGGGGACTACGAGCAGTACTTC
>.|TRBJ2-1|TRBV2|TRBD1
CASIETGYNEQFF
TGTGCCAGCATCGAGACAGGGTACAATGAGCAGTTCTTC
>.|TRBJ2-3|TRBV10-3|.
CAIRVRGIAEDTQYF
TGTGCCATCAGGGTCAGGGGAATCGCGGAAGATACGCAGTATTTT
>.|TRBJ2-1|TRBV12-3/TRBV12-4|.
CASSQYNEQFF
TGTGCCAGCAGCCAGTACAATGAGCAGTTCTTC
>.|TRBJ2-1|TRBV24-1|TRBD2
CATSDLGAGDRNEQFF
TGTGCCACCAGTGATTTGGGAGCGGGAGACCGCAATGAGCAGTTCTTC
>.|TRBJ1-5|TRBV24-1|.
CATSETAGQPQHF
TGTGCCACCAGTGAGACCGCAGGCCAGCCCCAGCATTTT
>.|TRBJ2-7|TRBV28|.
CASTRTAAGVYEQYF
TGTGCCAGCACCCGGACGGCCGCCGGGGTCTACGAGCAGTACTTC
>.|TRBJ2-5|TRBV2|.
CASSIIQETQYF
TGTGCCAGCAGCATCATCCAAGAGACCCAGTACTTC